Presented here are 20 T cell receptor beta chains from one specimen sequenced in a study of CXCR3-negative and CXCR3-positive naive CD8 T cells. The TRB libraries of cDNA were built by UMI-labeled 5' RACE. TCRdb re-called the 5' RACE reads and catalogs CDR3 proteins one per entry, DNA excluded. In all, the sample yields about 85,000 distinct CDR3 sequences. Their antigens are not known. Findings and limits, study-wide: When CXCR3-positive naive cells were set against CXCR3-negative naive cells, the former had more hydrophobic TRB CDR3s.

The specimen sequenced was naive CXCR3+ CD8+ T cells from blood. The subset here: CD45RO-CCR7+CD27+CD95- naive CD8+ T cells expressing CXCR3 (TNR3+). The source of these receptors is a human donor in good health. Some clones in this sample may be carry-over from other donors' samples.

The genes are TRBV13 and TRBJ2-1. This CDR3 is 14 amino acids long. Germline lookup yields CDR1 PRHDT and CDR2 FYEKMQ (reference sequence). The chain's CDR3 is CASSPRGLYNEQFF. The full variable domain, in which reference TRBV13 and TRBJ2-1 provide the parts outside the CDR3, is AAGVIQSPRHLIKEKRETATLKCYPIPRHDTVYWYQQGPGQDPQFLISFYEKMQSDKGSIPDRFSAQQFSDYHSELNMSSLELGDSALYFCASSPRGLYNEQFFGPGTRLTVL.

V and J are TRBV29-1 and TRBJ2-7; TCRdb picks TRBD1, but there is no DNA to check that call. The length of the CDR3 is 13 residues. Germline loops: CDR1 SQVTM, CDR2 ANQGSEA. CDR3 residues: CSVDGTGSYEQYF.

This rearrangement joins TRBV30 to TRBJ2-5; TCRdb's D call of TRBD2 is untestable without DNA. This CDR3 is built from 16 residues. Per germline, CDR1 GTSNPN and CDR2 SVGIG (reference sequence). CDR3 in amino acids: CAWSEGTSGSGETQYF.

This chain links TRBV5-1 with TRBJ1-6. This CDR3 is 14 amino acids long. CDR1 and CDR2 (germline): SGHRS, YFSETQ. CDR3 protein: CASSSRDLNSPLHF. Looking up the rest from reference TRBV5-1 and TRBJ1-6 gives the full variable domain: KAGVTQTPRYLIKTRGQQVTLSCSPISGHRSVSWYQQTPGQGLQFLFEYFSETQRNKGNFPGRFSGRQFSNSRSEMNVSTLELGDSALYLCASSSRDLNSPLHFGNGTRLTVT.

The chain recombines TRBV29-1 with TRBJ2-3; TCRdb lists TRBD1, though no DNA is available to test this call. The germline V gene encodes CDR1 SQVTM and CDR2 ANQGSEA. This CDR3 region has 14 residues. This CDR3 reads CSVVGTRVADTQYF.

This CDR3 reads CASSSEQRDTQYF. This sequence joins TRBV5-4 and TRBJ2-3. Germline CDR1 is SGHNT and CDR2 is YYREEE (reference sequence). The length of the CDR3 is 13 residues.

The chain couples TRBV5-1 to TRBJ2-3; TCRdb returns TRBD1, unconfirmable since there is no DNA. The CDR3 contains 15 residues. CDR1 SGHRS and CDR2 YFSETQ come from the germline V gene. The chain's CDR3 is CASSTKDREGDTQYF.

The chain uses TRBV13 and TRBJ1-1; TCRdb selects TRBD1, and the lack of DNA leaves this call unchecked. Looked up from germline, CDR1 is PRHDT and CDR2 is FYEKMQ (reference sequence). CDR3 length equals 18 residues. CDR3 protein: CASSPSGDRGLGSTEAFF.

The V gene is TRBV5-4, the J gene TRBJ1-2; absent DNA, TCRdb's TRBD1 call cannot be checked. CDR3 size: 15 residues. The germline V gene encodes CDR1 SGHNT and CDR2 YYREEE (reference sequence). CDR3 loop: CASSPGQGANYGYTF.

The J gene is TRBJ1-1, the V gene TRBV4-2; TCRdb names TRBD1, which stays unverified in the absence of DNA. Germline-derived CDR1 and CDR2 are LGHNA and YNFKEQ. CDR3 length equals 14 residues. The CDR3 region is CASSQGGPVTEAFF.

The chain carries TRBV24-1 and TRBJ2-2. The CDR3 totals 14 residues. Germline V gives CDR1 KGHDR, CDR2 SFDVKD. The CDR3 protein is CATSDGRITGELFF.

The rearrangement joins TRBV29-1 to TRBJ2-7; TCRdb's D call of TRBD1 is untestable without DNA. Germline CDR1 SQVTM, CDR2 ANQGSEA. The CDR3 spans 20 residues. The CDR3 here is CSVGGQGDWTSGFFSYEQYF.

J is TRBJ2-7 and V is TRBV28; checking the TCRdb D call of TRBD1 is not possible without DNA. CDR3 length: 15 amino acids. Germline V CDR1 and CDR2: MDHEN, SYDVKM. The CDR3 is CASSLGGGALYEQYF.

The CDR3: CASSFMYRATDTQYF. The genes are TRBV27 and TRBJ2-3; the TCRdb call, TRBD1, lacks DNA for checking. This CDR3 has 15 amino acids. CDR1 is MNHEY, CDR2 SMNVEV, per germline (reference sequence).

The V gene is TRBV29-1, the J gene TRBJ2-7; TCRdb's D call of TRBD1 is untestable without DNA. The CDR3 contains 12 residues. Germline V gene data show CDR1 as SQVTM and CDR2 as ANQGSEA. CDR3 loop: CSVGSGYYEQYF.

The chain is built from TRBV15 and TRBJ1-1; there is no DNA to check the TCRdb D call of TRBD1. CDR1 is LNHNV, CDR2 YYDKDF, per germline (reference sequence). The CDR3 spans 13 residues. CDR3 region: CATSRDRQGRAFF.

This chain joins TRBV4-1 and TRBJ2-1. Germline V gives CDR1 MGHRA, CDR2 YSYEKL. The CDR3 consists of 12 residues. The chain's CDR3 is CASSQDYNEQFF.

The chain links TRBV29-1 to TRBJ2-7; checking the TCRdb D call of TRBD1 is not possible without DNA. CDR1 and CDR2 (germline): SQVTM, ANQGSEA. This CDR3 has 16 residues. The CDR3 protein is CSVEEVGTGAPYEQYF.

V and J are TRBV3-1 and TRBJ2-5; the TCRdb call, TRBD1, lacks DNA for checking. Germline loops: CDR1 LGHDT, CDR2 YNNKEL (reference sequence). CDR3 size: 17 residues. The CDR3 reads CASSQLTFLDRGGTQYF.

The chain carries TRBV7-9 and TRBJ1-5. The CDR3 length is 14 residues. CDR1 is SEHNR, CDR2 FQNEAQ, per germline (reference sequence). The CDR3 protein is CACSPRANDGPQHF.